One sample yielded the 13 T cell receptor beta chains listed below, sequenced in a study of CXCR3-negative and CXCR3-positive naive CD8 T cells. In preparing the TRB cDNA libraries, 5' RACE with UMI labels was used. TCRdb re-called the 5' RACE reads; one entry per CDR3 protein, DNA not given. With tens of thousands of distinct CDR3 sequences in the sample, the ten largest clones hold about 1.1%. Source material: naive CXCR3- CD8+ T cells from blood. Subset: CD45RO-CCR7+CD27+CD95- naive CD8+ T cells lacking CXCR3 (TNR3-). Receptor source: a human donor in good health. Some clones in this sample may be carry-over from other donors' samples.

The CDR3 region is CASSFLGDSQETQYF. The V call is TRBV28, the J call TRBJ2-5; TCRdb picks TRBD2, but there is no DNA to check that call. Germline V gene sequence: CDR1 MDHEN, CDR2 SYDVKM. The CDR3 runs 15 residues.

V gene TRBV29-1 combines with J gene TRBJ2-3. The CDR3 consists of 12 residues. The germline gives CDR1 SQVTM, CDR2 ANQGSEA. The CDR3 protein is CSAATYTDTQYF.

J is TRBJ1-2 and V is TRBV29-1; the D gene TCRdb calls, TRBD1, cannot be checked with no DNA. Germline V lookup: CDR1 SQVTM, CDR2 ANQGSEA. This CDR3 is built from 17 residues. CDR3: CSVEKGADEGLNYGYTF.

The CDR3 loop reads CASSSTTGTKTYEQYF. The V call is TRBV7-9, the J call TRBJ2-7; TCRdb selects TRBD1, and the lack of DNA leaves this call unchecked. The CDR3 runs to 16 residues. Germline values: CDR1 SEHNR, CDR2 FQNEAQ (reference sequence).

The CDR3 region is CASSLGQGGLYEQYF. The chain links TRBV12-3 or TRBV12-4 to TRBJ2-7; TCRdb picks TRBD1, but there is no DNA to check that call. The CDR3 covers 15 residues.

The chain couples TRBV7-6 to TRBJ2-3. CDR1 is SGHVS and CDR2 is FNYEAQ in the germline V gene. The CDR3 covers 12 residues. The CDR3 sequence is CASSSEMDTQYF.

This chain uses TRBV9 with TRBJ2-3. This CDR3 has 16 residues. Germline CDR1 and CDR2: SGDLS and YYNGEE. CDR3 sequence reads: CASSEGLAASTDTQYF. The complete variable domain, with remaining parts taken from reference TRBV9 and TRBJ2-3, reads DSGVTQTPKHLITATGQRVTLRCSPRSGDLSVYWYQQSLDQGLQFLIQYYNGEERAKGNILERFSAQQFPDLHSELNLSSLELGDSALYFCASSEGLAASTDTQYFGPGTRLTVL.

The V gene is TRBV19, the J gene TRBJ1-2; checking the TCRdb D call of TRBD1 is not possible without DNA. This CDR3 is 16 amino acids long. The germline CDR1 and CDR2 sequences are LNHDA and SQIVND (reference sequence). CDR3 sequence reads: CASSPTGGALNYGYTF. The full variable domain, rest sourced from reference TRBV19 and TRBJ1-2, is DGGITQSPKYLFRKEGQNVTLSCEQNLNHDAMYWYRQDPGQGLRLIYYSQIVNDFQKGDIAEGYSVSREKKESFPLTVTSAQKNPTAFYLCASSPTGGALNYGYTFGSGTRLTVV.

V is TRBV29-1 and J is TRBJ2-7. From germline, CDR1 is SQVTM and CDR2 ANQGSEA. The CDR3 runs 14 residues. The CDR3 protein is CSVVTIPSPYEQYF.

The chain combines TRBV29-1 with TRBJ1-1. Looked up from germline, CDR1 is SQVTM and CDR2 is ANQGSEA. The CDR3 sequence is 15 residues long. The chain's CDR3 is CSVEDLAQQYTEAFF.

The chain carries TRBV5-1 and TRBJ2-5; TCRdb names TRBD1, which stays unverified in the absence of DNA. This CDR3 has 16 residues. Germline V gene lookup returns CDR1 SGHRS and CDR2 YFSETQ. CDR3 loop: CASHPSRSYKGETQYF.

The chain has TRBV9 and TRBJ1-5; the D call of TRBD1 rests on TCRdb alone, since no DNA is present to check it. The germline CDR1 and CDR2 sequences are SGDLS and YYNGEE. CDR3 length: 14 residues. CDR3 region: CASSVAGADQPQHF. The complete variable domain, with remaining parts taken from reference TRBV9 and TRBJ1-5, reads DSGVTQTPKHLITATGQRVTLRCSPRSGDLSVYWYQQSLDQGLQFLIQYYNGEERAKGNILERFSAQQFPDLHSELNLSSLELGDSALYFCASSVAGADQPQHFGDGTRLSIL.

This chain links TRBV29-1 with TRBJ2-2; the D call of TRBD2 rests on TCRdb alone, since no DNA is present to check it. CDR1 and CDR2 from the germline V gene are SQVTM and ANQGSEA. The CDR3 spans 15 residues. The CDR3 loop reads CSVTGGAGDTGELFF.